The sample holds one count of the clone carrying this TCR beta chain. Antigen specificity is unknown. Germline values: CDR1 PRHDT, CDR2 FYEKMQ (reference sequence). V trimming: 3 bases; J trimming: 2 bases; junction bases outside the gene matches: 3. The CDR3 runs to 15 residues. The sample originates from a study of cytomegalovirus exposure and HLA in healthy donors. Points from the study as a whole: Roughly uniform depth of sequencing across donors was assumed in presence/absence analyses.

Vbeta (60) and Jbeta (13) primers were used in the PCR. The assay was immunoSEQ multiplex PCR, and TCRdb's table has in-frame clones only and misses some. This table has around 130,000 clones, about two thirds appearing once. In nominal health when sampled, donors likely had unrecorded immune exposures nonetheless. The specimen sequenced was PBMCs. V usage is TRBV13 and J usage is TRBJ2-7; 11 positions match TRBD2. The source of this sequence is a middle-aged man in good health and CMV-seropositive. The CDR3 protein is CASSFRLAGTYEQYF. The CDR3, as DNA: TGTGCCAGCAGCTTCAGACTAGCGGGAACCTACGAGCAGTACTTC.